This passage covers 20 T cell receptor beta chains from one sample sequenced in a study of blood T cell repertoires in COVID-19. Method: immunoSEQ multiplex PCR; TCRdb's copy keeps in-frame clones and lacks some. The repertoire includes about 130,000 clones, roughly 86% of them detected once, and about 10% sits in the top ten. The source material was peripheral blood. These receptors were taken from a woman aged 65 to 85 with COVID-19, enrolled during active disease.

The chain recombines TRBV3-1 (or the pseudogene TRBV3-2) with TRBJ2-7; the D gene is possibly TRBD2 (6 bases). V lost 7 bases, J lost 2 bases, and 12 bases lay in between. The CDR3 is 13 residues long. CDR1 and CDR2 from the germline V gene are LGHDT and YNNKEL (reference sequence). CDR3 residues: CASTLTGAYEQYF. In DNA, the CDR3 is TGTGCCAGCACCCTGACGGGAGCCTACGAGCAGTACTTC.

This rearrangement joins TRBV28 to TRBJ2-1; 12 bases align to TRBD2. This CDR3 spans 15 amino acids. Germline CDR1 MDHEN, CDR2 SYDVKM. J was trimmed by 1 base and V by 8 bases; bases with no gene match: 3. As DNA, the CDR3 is TGTGCCAGCTCTAGCGGGGGGGTGTCCTACAATGAGCAGTTCTTC. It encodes CASSSGGVSYNEQFF. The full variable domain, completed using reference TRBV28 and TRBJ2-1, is DVKVTQSSRYLVKRTGEKVFLECVQDMDHENMFWYRQDPGLGLRLIYFSYDVKMKEKGDIPEGYSVSREKKERFSLILESASTNQTSMYLCASSSGGVSYNEQFFGPGTRLTVL.

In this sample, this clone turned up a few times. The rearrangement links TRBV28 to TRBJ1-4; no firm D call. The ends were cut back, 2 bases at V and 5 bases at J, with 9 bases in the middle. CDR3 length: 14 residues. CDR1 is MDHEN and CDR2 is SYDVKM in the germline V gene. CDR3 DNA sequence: TGTGCCAGCAGTTTAGCAGGAAGAAATGAAAAACTGTTTTTT. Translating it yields CASSLAGRNEKLFF.

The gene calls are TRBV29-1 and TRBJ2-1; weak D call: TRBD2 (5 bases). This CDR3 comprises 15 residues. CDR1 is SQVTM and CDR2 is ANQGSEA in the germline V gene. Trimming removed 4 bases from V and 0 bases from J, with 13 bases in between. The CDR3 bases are TGCAGCGTTGTATCACCCGAGGGCTCCTACAATGAGCAGTTCTTC. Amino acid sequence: CSVVSPEGSYNEQFF.

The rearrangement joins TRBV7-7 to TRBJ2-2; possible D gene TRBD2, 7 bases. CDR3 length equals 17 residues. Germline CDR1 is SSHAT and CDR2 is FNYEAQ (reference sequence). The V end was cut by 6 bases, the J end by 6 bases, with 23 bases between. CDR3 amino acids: CASRPGALGDYAGELFF. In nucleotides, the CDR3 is TGTGCCAGCAGACCGGGGGCCTTAGGGGACTACGCCGGGGAGCTGTTTTTT.

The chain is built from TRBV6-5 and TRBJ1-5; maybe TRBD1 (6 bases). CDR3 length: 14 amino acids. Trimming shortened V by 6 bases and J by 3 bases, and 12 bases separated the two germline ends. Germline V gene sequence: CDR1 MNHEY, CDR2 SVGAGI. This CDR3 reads CASRRTAVNQPQHF. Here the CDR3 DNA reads TGTGCCAGCAGGAGGACAGCCGTCAATCAGCCCCAGCATTTT.

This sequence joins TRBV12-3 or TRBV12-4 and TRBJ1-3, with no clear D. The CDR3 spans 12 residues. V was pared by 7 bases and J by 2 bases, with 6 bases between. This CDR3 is CASTPAGNTIYF. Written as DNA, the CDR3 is TGTGCCAGCACCCCCGCTGGAAACACCATATATTTT.

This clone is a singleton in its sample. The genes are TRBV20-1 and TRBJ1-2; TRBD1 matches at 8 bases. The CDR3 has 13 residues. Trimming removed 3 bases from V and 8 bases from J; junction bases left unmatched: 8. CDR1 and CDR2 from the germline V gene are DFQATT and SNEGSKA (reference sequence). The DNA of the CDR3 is TGCAGTGCTAGTCTGCAGGGGGCTAGGGGCTACACCTTC. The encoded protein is CSASLQGARGYTF.

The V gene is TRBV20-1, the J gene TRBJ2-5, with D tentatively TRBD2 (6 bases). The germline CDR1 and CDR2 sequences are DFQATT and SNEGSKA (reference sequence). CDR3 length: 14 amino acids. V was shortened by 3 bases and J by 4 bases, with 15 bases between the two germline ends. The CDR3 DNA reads TGCAGTGCTAGTTCTGGGGGGTTACGAGAGACCCAGTACTTC. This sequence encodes CSASSGGLRETQYF.

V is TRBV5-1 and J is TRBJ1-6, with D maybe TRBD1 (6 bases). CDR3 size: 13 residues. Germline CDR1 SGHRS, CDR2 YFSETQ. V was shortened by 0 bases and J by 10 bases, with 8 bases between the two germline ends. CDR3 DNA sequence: TGCGCCAGCAGCTTGGCAGGGGACTCACCCCTCCACTTT. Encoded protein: CASSLAGDSPLHF.

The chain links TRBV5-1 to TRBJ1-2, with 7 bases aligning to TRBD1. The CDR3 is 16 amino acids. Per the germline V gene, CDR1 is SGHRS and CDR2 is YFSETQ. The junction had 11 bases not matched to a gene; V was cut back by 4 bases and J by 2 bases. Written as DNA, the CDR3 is TGCGCCAGCAGCAGAACTAAAACAGGGGCGAACTATGGCTACACCTTC. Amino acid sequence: CASSRTKTGANYGYTF. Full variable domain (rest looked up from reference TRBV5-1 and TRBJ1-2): KAGVTQTPRYLIKTRGQQVTLSCSPISGHRSVSWYQQTPGQGLQFLFEYFSETQRNKGNFPGRFSGRQFSNSRSEMNVSTLELGDSALYLCASSRTKTGANYGYTFGSGTRLTVV.

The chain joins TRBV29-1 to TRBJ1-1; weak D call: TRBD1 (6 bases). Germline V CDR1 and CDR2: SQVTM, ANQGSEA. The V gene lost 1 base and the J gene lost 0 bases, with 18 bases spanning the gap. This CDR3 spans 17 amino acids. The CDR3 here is CSVEGIGGANMNTEAFF. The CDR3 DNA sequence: TGCAGCGTTGAAGGAATTGGGGGGGCCAACATGAACACTGAAGCTTTCTTT.

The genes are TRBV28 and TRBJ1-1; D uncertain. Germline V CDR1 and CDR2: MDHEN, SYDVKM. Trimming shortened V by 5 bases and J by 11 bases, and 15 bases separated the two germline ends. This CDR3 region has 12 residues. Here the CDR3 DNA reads TGTGCCAGCAGTCTCCGGGTCGATTGGGCTTTCTTT. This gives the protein CASSLRVDWAFF.

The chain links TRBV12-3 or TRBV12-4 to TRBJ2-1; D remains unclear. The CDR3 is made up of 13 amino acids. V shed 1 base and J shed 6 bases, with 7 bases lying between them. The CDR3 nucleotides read TGTGCCAGCAGTTTAGGCGTCGGCAATGAGCAGTTCTTC. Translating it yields CASSLGVGNEQFF.

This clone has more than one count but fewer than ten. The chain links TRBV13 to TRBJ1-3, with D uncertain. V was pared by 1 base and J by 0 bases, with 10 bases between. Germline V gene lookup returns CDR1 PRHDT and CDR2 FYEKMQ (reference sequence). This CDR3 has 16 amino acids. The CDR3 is CASSLDKESSGNTIYF. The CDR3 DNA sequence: TGTGCCAGCAGCTTAGATAAGGAGTCCTCTGGAAACACCATATATTTT.

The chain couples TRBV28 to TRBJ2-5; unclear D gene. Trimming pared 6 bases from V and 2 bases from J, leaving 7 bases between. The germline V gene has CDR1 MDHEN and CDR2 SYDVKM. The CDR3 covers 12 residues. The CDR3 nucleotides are TGTGCCAGCAGGCCAGGACAAGAGACCCAGTACTTC. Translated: CASRPGQETQYF.

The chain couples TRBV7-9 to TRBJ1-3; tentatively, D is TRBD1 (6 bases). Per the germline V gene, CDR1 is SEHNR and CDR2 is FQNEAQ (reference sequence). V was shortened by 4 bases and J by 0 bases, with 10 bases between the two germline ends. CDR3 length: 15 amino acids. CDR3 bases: TGTGCCAGCAGCTACGGACAGCACTCTGGAAACACCATATATTTT. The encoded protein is CASSYGQHSGNTIYF.

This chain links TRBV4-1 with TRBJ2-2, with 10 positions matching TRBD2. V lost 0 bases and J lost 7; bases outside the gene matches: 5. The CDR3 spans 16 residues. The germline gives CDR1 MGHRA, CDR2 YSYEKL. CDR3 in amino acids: CASSQESGGAGGELFF. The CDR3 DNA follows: TGCGCCAGCAGCCAAGAAAGCGGGGGGGCCGGCGGGGAGCTGTTTTTT.

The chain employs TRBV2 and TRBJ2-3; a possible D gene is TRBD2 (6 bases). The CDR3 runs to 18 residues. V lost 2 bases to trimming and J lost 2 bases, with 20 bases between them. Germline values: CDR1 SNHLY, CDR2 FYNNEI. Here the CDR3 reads CASSESTSSQGVTDTQYF. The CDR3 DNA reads TGTGCCAGCAGTGAAAGCACTAGCTCTCAAGGAGTCACAGATACGCAGTATTTT.

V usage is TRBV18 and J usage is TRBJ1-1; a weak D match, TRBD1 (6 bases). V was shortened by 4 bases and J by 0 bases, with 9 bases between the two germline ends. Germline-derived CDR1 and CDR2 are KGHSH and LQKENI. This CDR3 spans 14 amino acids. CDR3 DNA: TGTGCCAGCTCACTTCAGGGGATGAACACTGAAGCTTTCTTT. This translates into CASSLQGMNTEAFF.